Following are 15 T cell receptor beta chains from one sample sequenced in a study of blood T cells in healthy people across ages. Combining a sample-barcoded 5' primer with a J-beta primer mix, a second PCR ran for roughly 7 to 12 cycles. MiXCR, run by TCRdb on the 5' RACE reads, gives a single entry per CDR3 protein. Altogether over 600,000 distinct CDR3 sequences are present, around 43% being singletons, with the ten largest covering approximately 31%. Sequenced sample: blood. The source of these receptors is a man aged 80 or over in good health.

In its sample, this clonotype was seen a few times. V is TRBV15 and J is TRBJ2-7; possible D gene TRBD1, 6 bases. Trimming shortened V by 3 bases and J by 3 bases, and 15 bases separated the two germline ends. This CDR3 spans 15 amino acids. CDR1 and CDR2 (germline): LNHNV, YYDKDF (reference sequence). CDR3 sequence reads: CATSSDRLSFYEQYF. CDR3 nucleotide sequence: TGTGCCACCAGCAGCGACAGGTTAAGCTTCTACGAGCAGTACTTC. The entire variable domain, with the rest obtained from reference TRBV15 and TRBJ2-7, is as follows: DAMVIQNPRYQVTQFGKPVTLSCSQTLNHNVMYWYQQKSSQAPKLLFHYYDKDFNNEADTPDNFQSRRPNTSFCFLDIRSPGLGDTAMYLCATSSDRLSFYEQYFGPGTRLTVT.

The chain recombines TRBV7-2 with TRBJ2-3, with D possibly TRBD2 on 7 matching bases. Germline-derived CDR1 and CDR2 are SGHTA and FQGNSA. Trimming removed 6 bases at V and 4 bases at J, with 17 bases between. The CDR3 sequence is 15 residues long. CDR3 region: CASSKGGAGADTQYF. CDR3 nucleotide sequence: TGTGCCAGCAGTAAAGGGGGGGCGGGCGCAGATACGCAGTATTTT.

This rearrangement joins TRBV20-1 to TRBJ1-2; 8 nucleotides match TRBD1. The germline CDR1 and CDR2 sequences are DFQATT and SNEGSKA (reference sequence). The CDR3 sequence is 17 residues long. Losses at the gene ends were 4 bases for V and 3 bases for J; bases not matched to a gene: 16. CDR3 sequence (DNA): TGCAGTGCTAACGATCACGGGACAGGTTTAAGTTACTATGGCTACACCTTC. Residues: CSANDHGTGLSYYGYTF.

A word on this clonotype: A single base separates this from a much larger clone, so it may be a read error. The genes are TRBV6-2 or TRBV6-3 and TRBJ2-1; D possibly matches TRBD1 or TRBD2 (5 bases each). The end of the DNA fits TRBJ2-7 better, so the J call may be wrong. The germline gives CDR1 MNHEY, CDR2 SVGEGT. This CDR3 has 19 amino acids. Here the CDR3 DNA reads TGTGCCAGCACCATCGGACTCGGCGGACACAAGGGCTCCTACAATGAGCAGTACTTC. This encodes CASTIGLGGHKGSYNEQYF.

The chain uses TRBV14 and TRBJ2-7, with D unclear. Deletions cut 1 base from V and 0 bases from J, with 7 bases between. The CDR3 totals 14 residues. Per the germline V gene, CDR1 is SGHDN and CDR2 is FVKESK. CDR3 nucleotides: TGTGCCAGCAGCCAAGTTAGGAGCTCCTACGAGCAGTACTTC. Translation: CASSQVRSSYEQYF.

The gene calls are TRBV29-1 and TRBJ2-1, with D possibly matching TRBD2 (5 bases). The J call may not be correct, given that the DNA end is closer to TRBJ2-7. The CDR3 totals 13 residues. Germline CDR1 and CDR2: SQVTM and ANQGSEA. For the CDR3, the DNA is TGCAGCGTTCTGCAGGACTCCTACAATGAGCAGTACTTC. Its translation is CSVLQDSYNEQYF.

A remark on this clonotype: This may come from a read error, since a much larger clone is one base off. CDR3 sequence: CSVEVLAGADTKYF. CDR3 DNA sequence: TGCAGCGTTGAAGTCCTAGCGGGAGCAGATACGAAGTATTTT. The gene calls are TRBV29-1 and TRBJ2-3, with TRBD2 matching 10 bases. Per germline, CDR1 SQVTM and CDR2 ANQGSEA. This CDR3 comprises 14 residues.

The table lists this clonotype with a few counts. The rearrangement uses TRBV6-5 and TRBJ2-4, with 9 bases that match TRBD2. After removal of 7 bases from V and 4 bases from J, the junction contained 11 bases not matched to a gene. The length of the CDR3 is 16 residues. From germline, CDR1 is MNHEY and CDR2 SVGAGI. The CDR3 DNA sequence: TGTGCCAGCACCCCCAGAGCGGGACTAGCAAAAAACATTCAGTACTTC. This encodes CASTPRAGLAKNIQYF.

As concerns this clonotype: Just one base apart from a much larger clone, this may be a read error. DNA of the CDR3: TGCAGCGTGCTGACTAGCGGGAGATACGATGAGCAGTTCTTC. Encoded protein: CSVLTSGRYDEQFF. This chain joins TRBV29-1 and TRBJ2-1; 12 bases map to TRBD2. CDR3 length: 14 residues. Trimming at V came to 6 bases and at J to 8 bases, leaving 8 bases not matched to a gene. The germline gives CDR1 SQVTM, CDR2 ANQGSEA.

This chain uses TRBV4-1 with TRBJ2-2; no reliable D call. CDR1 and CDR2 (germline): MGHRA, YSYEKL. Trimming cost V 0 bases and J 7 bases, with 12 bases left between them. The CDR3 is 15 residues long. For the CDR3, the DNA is TGCGCCAGCAGCCAAGAGCGGCTAGGGTACGGGGAGCTGTTTTTT. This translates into CASSQERLGYGELFF.

CDR3 protein: CASSTIEAFF. The CDR3 coding sequence is TGTGCCAGCAGCACTATTGAAGCTTTCTTT. This sequence joins TRBV6-6 and TRBJ1-1; no definite D call. The V and J ends lost 6 bases and 7 bases respectively, with 6 bases between them. The CDR3 extends over 10 amino acids. Germline V gene sequence: CDR1 MNHNY, CDR2 SVGAGI (reference sequence).

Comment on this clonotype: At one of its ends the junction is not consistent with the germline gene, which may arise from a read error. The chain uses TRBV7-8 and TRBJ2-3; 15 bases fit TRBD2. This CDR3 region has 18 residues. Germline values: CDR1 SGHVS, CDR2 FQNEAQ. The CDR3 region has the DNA TGTGCCGGCAGCTCGGGACTAGCGGGGGGAGCTAGCACAGATACGCAGTATTTT. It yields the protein CAGSSGLAGGASTDTQYF.

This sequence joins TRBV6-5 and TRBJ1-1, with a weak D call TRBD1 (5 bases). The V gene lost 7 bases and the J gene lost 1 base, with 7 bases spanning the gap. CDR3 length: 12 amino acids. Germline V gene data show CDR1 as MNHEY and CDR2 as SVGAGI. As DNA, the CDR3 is TGTGCCAGCACCACAGGGAACACTGAAGCTTTCTTT. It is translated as CASTTGNTEAFF.

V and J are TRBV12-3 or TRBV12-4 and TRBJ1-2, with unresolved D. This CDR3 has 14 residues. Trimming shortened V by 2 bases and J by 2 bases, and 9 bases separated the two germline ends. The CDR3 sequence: CASSLQARNYGYTF. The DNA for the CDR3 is TGTGCCAGCAGTTTACAGGCCCGAAACTATGGCTACACCTTC.

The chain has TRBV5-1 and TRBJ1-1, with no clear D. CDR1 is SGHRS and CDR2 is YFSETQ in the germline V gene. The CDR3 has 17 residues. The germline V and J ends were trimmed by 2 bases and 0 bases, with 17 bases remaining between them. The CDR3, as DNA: TGCGCCAGCAGCTTCAAGACAAACCCCAGTATGAACACTGAAGCTTTCTTT. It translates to CASSFKTNPSMNTEAFF.